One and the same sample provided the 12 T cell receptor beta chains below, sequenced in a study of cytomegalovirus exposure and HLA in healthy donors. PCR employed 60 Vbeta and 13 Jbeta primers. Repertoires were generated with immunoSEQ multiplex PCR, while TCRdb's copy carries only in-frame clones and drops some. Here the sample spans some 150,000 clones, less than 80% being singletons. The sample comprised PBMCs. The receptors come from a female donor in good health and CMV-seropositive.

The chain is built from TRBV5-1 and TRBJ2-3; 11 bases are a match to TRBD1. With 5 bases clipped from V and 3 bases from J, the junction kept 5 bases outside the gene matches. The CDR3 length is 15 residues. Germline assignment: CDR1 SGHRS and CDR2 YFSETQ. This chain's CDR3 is CASSWTGGGTDTQYF. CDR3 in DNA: TGCGCCAGCAGTTGGACAGGGGGCGGGACAGATACGCAGTATTTT.

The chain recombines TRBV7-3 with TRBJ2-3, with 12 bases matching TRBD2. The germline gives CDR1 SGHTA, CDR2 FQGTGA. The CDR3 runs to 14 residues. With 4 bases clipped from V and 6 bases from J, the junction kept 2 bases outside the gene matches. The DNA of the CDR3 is TGTGCCAGCAGCTCGGGGACTAGCGGGGATACGCAGTATTTT. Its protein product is CASSSGTSGDTQYF.

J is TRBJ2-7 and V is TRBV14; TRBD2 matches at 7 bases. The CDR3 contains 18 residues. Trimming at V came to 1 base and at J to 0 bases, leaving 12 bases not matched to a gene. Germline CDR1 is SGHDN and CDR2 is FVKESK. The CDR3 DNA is TGTGCCAGCAGCCAAGCTTTTTCACAGCGCGGGGGCTCCTACGAGCAGTACTTC. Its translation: CASSQAFSQRGGSYEQYF.

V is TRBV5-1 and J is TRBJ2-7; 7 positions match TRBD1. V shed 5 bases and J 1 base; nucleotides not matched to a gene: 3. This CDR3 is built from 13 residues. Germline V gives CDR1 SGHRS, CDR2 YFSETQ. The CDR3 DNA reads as TGCGCCAGCAGAGGGACAGCTTCCTACGAGCAGTACTTC. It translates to CASRGTASYEQYF. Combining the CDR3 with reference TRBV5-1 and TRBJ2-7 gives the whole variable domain KAGVTQTPRYLIKTRGQQVTLSCSPISGHRSVSWYQQTPGQGLQFLFEYFSETQRNKGNFPGRFSGRQFSNSRSEMNVSTLELGDSALYLCASRGTASYEQYFGPGTRLTVT.

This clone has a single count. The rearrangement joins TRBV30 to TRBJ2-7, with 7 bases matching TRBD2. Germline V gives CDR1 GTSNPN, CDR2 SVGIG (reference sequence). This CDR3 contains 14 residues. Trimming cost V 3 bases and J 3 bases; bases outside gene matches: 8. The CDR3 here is CAWSQTGGGYEQYF. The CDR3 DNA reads TGTGCCTGGAGCCAAACGGGCGGGGGCTACGAGCAGTACTTC. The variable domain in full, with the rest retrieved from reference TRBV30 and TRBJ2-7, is SQTIHQWPATLVQPVGSPLSLECTVEGTSNPNLYWYRQAAGRGLQLLFYSVGIGQISSEVPQNLSASRPQDRQFILSSKKLLLSDSGFYLCAWSQTGGGYEQYFGPGTRLTVT.

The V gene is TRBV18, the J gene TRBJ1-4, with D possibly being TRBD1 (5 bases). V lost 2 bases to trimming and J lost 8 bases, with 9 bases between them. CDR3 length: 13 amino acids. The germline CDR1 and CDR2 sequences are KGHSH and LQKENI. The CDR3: CASSPGTEEKLFF. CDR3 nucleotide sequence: TGTGCCAGCTCACCAGGGACTGAGGAAAAACTGTTTTTT.

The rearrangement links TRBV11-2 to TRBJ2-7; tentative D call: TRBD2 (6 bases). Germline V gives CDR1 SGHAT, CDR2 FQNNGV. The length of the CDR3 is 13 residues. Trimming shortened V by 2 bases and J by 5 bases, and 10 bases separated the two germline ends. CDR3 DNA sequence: TGTGCCAGCAGCTTACAGGTAGCGGACGAGCAGTACTTC. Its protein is CASSLQVADEQYF.

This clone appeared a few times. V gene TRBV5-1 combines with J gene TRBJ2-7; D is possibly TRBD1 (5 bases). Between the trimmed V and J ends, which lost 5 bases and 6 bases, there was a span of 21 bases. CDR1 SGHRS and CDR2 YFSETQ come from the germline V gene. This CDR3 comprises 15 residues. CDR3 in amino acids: CASRQDVSQRGEQYF. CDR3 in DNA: TGCGCCAGCAGGCAGGACGTCTCCCAAAGGGGCGAGCAGTACTTC.

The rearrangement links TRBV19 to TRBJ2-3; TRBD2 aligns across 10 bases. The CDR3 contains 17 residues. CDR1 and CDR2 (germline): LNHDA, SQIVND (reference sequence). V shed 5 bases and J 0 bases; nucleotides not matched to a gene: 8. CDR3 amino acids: CASSFIRLAGSTDTQYF. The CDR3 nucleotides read TGTGCCAGTAGTTTCATAAGACTAGCGGGTAGCACAGATACGCAGTATTTT.

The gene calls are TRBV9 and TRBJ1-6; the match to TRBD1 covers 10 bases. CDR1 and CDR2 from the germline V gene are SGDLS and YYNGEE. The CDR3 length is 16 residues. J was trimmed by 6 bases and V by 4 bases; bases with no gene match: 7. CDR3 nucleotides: TGTGCCAGCAGCTCCGGACAGGGGGGGGGTAATTCACCCCTCCACTTT. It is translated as CASSSGQGGGNSPLHF.

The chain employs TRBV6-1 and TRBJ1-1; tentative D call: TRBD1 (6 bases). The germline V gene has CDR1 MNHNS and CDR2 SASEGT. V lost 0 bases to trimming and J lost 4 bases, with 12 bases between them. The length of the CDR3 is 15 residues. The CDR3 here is CASSEAGGLATEAFF. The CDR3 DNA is TGTGCCAGCAGTGAAGCGGGGGGGCTGGCCACTGAAGCTTTCTTT.

CDR3 DNA sequence: TGTGCCAGCAGAGACAGGGCGCACACTGAAGCTTTCTTT. It translates to CASRDRAHTEAFF. V usage is TRBV25-1 and J usage is TRBJ1-1; TRBD1 matches at 7 bases. The CDR3 is 13 amino acids. Germline V gene lookup returns CDR1 MGHDK and CDR2 SYGVNS. V lost 6 bases and J lost 3; bases outside the gene matches: 4.